This TCR beta chain was identified during a study of blood T cell repertoires in COVID-19. Authors' data handling: Researchers report that nucleated cell counts were estimated from reference gene primer amplification. Data came from immunoSEQ multiplex PCR; TCRdb stores just in-frame clones and leaves some out. That table furnishes V, J and clone size, whereas the DNA furnished D and trimming. The sample carries approximately 250,000 clones, roughly four fifths recorded once. The source of this sequence is a man in his forties or fifties with acute or convalescent COVID-19. The sequenced sample was peripheral blood.

The DNA for the CDR3 is TGCAGCGTTGAAAAGGCGGGGGGAAGCGATACGCAGTATTTT. Amino acid sequence: CSVEKAGGSDTQYF. This chain joins TRBV29-1 and TRBJ2-3, with 8 bases aligning to TRBD2. The CDR3 has 14 residues. In germline, CDR1 is SQVTM, CDR2 ANQGSEA. J lost 6 bases, V lost 2 bases, and 7 bases had no gene match.